The entry below describes one T cell receptor (beta chain). Its antigen is unidentified. Next came a second PCR, run for roughly 6 to 11 cycles, which used a sample-barcoded 5' primer along with a J-beta primer mix. Template switching added a 12-random-nucleotide identifier to every cDNA molecule. Every individual sample yielded 2.5 million or more paired-end reads (each containing CDR3). A single record per CDR3 protein comes from TCRdb applying MiXCR to the 5' RACE reads. The sample yields about 830,000 distinct CDR3 sequences, 55% to 65% seen once. The CDR3 spans 14 residues. J lost 4 bases, V lost 6 bases, and 7 bases had no gene match. The data originate from a study of blood T cells in healthy people across ages. Study-wide results and caveats: The long-lived group displayed more naive CD4+ cells, plus higher diversity, than the aged donors did.

Each individual donor underwent a draw of ten milliliters of peripheral blood. This clonotype was sampled from a man younger than 40 in good health. Source material: blood. V and J are TRBV12-3 or TRBV12-4 and TRBJ2-7; 9 bases map to TRBD1. The CDR3 sequence: CASRMTGGSYEQYF. For the CDR3, the DNA is TGTGCCAGCAGGATGACAGGGGGGTCTTACGAGCAGTACTTC.